A selection of T cell receptor beta chains follows, all from one sample in a study of blood T cell repertoires in COVID-19. Produced via immunoSEQ multiplex PCR; TCRdb's table is partial and in-frame only. The table lists roughly 100,000 clones, around 76% of them singletons. Sequenced: peripheral blood. The receptors stem from a woman between 65 and 79 years old with acute or convalescent COVID-19. Each CDR3 is given with its conserved first and last residue. The D gene is left open where the match is weak. Where a row states a size, it is once, few, many or the class of an expanded clone; other rows omit it.

NA TRBJ2-6 TRBV16 NA CASSHQGGANVLTF TGTGCCAGCAGCCACCAGGGAGGGGCCAACGTCCTGACTTTC
NA TRBJ2-7 TRBV7-6 NA CASSLAGMRYEQYF TGTGCCAGCAGCTTGGCCGGGATGCGCTACGAGCAGTACTTC
NA TRBJ1-4 TRBV11-2 NA CASSLGQATNEKLFF TGTGCCAGCAGCTTAGGACAAGCAACTAATGAAAAACTGTTTTTT
NA TRBJ1-3 TRBV3-1/TRBV3-2 NA CASSWTVNSGNTIYF TGTGCCAGCAGCTGGACAGTCAACTCTGGAAACACCATATATTTT
TRBD1 TRBJ2-7 TRBV11-1 NA CASSLETGEPYEQYF TGTGCCAGCAGCTTAGAGACAGGGGAACCCTACGAGCAGTACTTC
TRBD1 TRBJ1-5 TRBV7-2 few CASSRDRNSNQPQHF TGTGCCAGCAGCCGGGACAGGAATAGCAATCAGCCCCAGCATTTT
TRBD1 TRBJ1-4 TRBV9 NA CASSVGRRGLNEKLFF TGTGCCAGCAGCGTAGGACGGAGGGGGCTTAATGAAAAACTGTTTTTT
TRBD1 TRBJ1-2 TRBV12-5 many CASGLGDLRDREYGYTF TGTGCTAGTGGTTTAGGAGACCTCAGGGACAGGGAATATGGCTACACCTTC
TRBD2 TRBJ2-3 TRBV7-8 NA CASSPRTSGVQGDTQYF TGTGCCAGCAGCCCGAGGACTAGCGGGGTCCAGGGAGATACGCAGTATTTT
NA TRBJ1-3 TRBV10-1 NA CAIHPPRGAGNTIYF TGCGCCATACACCCCCCTCGGGGAGCTGGAAACACCATATATTTT
NA TRBJ1-5 TRBV19 NA CASSHAGGTDQPQHF TGTGCCAGTAGCCACGCGGGGGGCACGGATCAGCCCCAGCATTTT
NA TRBJ1-3 TRBV9 NA CASSGGPFYGNTIYF TGTGCCAGCAGCGGGGGCCCTTTCTATGGAAACACCATATATTTT
NA TRBJ1-1 TRBV19 NA CASSRLELFRTEAFF TGTGCCAGTAGTCGGCTAGAGTTATTTAGAACTGAAGCTTTCTTT
TRBD2 TRBJ2-7 TRBV6-6 NA CASNEPSGGAYEQYF TGTGCCAGCAATGAACCTAGCGGGGGGGCGTACGAGCAGTACTTC
NA TRBJ1-1 TRBV19 NA CASSIGRNTEAFF TGTGCCAGTAGTATAGGGAGAAACACTGAAGCTTTCTTT
NA TRBJ2-7 TRBV6-5 NA CASSYAPTYEQYF TGTGCCAGCAGTTACGCACCTACCTACGAGCAGTACTTC
TRBD1 TRBJ2-5 TRBV20-1 NA CSLRGQETQYF TGCAGCCTTAGGGGGCAGGAGACCCAGTACTTC
TRBD1 TRBJ1-1 TRBV29-1 NA CSVGTGGATEAFF TGCAGCGTTGGGACAGGGGGGGCCACTGAAGCTTTCTTT
NA TRBJ2-7 TRBV6-2/TRBV6-3 NA CASSYSGGGSYEQYF TGTGCCAGCAGTTACTCGGGAGGGGGGTCCTACGAGCAGTACTTC
TRBD1 TRBJ1-1 TRBV6-2/TRBV6-3 few CASSPTGWTEAFF TGTGCCAGCAGCCCGACAGGGTGGACTGAAGCTTTCTTT
NA TRBJ1-1 TRBV19 NA CASSNAVGAGTEAFF TGTGCCAGTAGTAACGCTGTGGGGGCGGGCACTGAAGCTTTCTTT
NA TRBJ1-1 TRBV7-8 many CASSWRGTEAFF TGTGCCAGCAGCTGGCGGGGGACTGAAGCTTTCTTT
TRBD2 TRBJ2-5 TRBV19 once CASSLAGGAGETQYF TGTGCCAGTAGCCTAGCCGGGGGGGCTGGAGAGACCCAGTACTTC
NA TRBJ2-4 TRBV6-5 NA CASTGGALAKNIQYF TGTGCCAGCACAGGAGGGGCCCTAGCCAAAAACATTCAGTACTTC
TRBD1 TRBJ2-1 TRBV7-6 NA CASSAFPGQGYRDEQFF TGTGCCAGCAGTGCCTTCCCGGGACAGGGTTACCGCGATGAGCAGTTCTTC
NA TRBJ1-3 TRBV15 NA CATSAHIPSGNTIYF TGTGCCACCAGCGCCCACATACCCTCTGGAAACACCATATATTTT
NA TRBJ1-4 TRBV10-1 NA CASQGKSEKLFF TGCGCCAGCCAGGGGAAGAGTGAAAAACTGTTTTTT
TRBD1 TRBJ2-1 TRBV27 NA CASRRQGAGSYNEQFF TGTGCCAGCAGGAGACAGGGTGCTGGCTCCTACAATGAGCAGTTCTTC
TRBD1 TRBJ1-5 TRBV30 NA CAWSPPDRVNQPQHF TGTGCCTGGAGCCCCCCGGACAGGGTGAATCAGCCCCAGCATTTT
TRBD2 TRBJ2-3 TRBV6-5 NA CASSYEAGADTQYF TGTGCCAGCAGTTACGAGGCGGGGGCAGATACGCAGTATTTT
NA TRBJ1-1 TRBV2 NA CASFRERDTEAFF TGTGCCAGCTTCCGGGAGAGGGACACTGAAGCTTTCTTT
NA TRBJ1-5 TRBV2 NA CASSETSREPQHF TGTGCCAGCAGTGAAACCTCCAGGGAGCCCCAGCATTTT
NA TRBJ1-5 TRBV7-2 NA CASTTAGLDQPQHF TGTGCCAGCACCACGGCGGGGCTGGATCAGCCCCAGCATTTT
TRBD1 TRBJ1-2 TRBV6-1 once CASSASGTGGASYGYTF TGTGCCAGCAGTGCGTCCGGGACAGGGGGCGCGAGCTATGGCTACACCTTC
NA TRBJ2-5 TRBV20-1 few CSAQYQETQYF TGCAGTGCGCAGTACCAAGAGACCCAGTACTTC
NA TRBJ2-2 TRBV27 once CASSPQAVLTGELFF TGTGCCAGCAGTCCCCAAGCGGTATTAACCGGGGAGCTGTTTTTT
NA TRBJ1-1 TRBV19 NA CASSHLGGGSRNTEAFF TGTGCCAGTAGTCACCTCGGCGGGGGGTCACGGAACACTGAAGCTTTCTTT
NA TRBJ2-1 TRBV10-3 NA CAISESVAGAYNEQFF TGTGCCATCAGTGAGTCGGTGGCGGGTGCCTACAATGAGCAGTTCTTC
NA TRBJ2-7 TRBV9 few CASSPPLEREQYF TGTGCCAGCAGCCCCCCTTTAGAGAGGGAGCAGTACTTC
TRBD2 TRBJ2-1 TRBV6-2/TRBV6-3 NA CASSYPGLAGGTYNEQFF TGTGCCAGCAGTTACCCTGGACTAGCGGGGGGAACCTACAATGAGCAGTTCTTC
TRBD1 TRBJ1-1 TRBV6-5 few CASRTTGEWTEAFF TGTGCCAGCAGGACTACAGGGGAATGGACTGAAGCTTTCTTT
NA TRBJ1-1 TRBV6-5 NA CASTYSQAFF TGTGCCAGCACGTACAGCCAAGCTTTCTTT
TRBD1 TRBJ1-5 TRBV7-8 once CASSLEGQGHQPQHF TGTGCCAGCAGCTTAGAGGGACAGGGGCATCAGCCCCAGCATTTT
TRBD1 TRBJ1-1 TRBV5-4 NA CASSLTGGLTEAFF TGTGCCAGCAGCCTCACAGGGGGTCTAACTGAAGCTTTCTTT
NA TRBJ2-1 TRBV7-8 NA CASSLGMRGWGDEQFF TGTGCCAGCAGCTTAGGGATGCGGGGCTGGGGGGATGAGCAGTTCTTC
NA TRBJ2-1 TRBV2 NA CASSEAAGVTYNEQFF TGTGCCAGCAGTGAAGCCGCAGGCGTTACCTACAATGAGCAGTTCTTC
NA TRBJ1-2 TRBV7-9 NA CASSQDISNGYTF TGTGCCAGCAGCCAGGACATCTCAAATGGCTACACCTTC
TRBD1 TRBJ2-7 TRBV11-2 once CASSVPGQGTGEQYF TGTGCCAGCAGCGTCCCGGGACAGGGGACGGGCGAGCAGTACTTC
NA TRBJ2-5 TRBV6-6 NA CASISRGTQYF TGTGCCAGCATCTCTAGGGGGACCCAGTACTTC
TRBD1 TRBJ1-1 TRBV9 NA CASSPRTGQAEAFF TGTGCCAGCAGCCCGAGGACAGGTCAGGCTGAAGCTTTCTTT